This record concerns one T cell receptor (beta chain) sequence. This clone was seen once. The antigen it binds to is not known. Base-call qualities are not available, and no considerably larger clone is one nucleotide away. These data originate in a study of blood T cell repertoires in COVID-19 (dated by TCRdb to the early 2020s). About the full investigation: Collaborator samples came from the United States, Italy and Spain and covered acute and convalescent phases of COVID-19. The material from the prospective study consisted of cDNA or gDNA derived from T cells, B-cell-depleted T cells, or PBMCs. Subjects who had been exposed to COVID-19, were actively infected with it, or had recovered from it provided the deeply sampled blood TCRbeta repertoires that made up the dataset. The repertoires were made available in a free public database intended to serve as a resource for research on the immune response to SARS-CoV-2. The samples were drawn from the first 160 participants of the ongoing ImmuneRACE study and from 1,254 subjects provided by 6 global collaborators. A de-identified subject ID, COVID-19 status, age in years and sex were almost always included in the sample metadata. HLA class I and class II types, where available, came from metadata supplied by the sample provider rather than from assay-based typing.

V is clipped by 4 bases and J by 2 bases, and the sequence between their germline boundaries is 10 bases long. The CDR3 runs 14 residues from the cysteine to the phenylalanine. Left in the record is the CDR3 DNA by itself, 42 bases read in frame from the first base. Reading the germline V gene gives CDR1 SNHLY and CDR2 FYNNEI. Here is what the overall study found, with its caveats: How much clinical and demographic metadata was included differed by source and by participant, and the metadata was provided uncurated.

Collaborating institutions collected whole blood in K2EDTA tubes following their own protocols. For TCRbeta analysis, collaborators shipped samples as frozen whole blood, isolated PBMCs, or DNA extracted from either of those sample types. TCRbeta CDR3 regions were amplified from genomic DNA using the immunoSEQ Assay, a bias-controlled multiplex PCR. In the authors' own workflow: The number of nucleated cells in each sample was estimated by amplification of reference gene primers within the assay. Sequence reads were collapsed and filtered to measure the absolute abundance of every unique TCRbeta CDR3 rearrangement. For each sample, productive Simpson clonality was calculated by taking the square root of Simpson's diversity index across productive rearrangements. TCRdb holds this immuneACCESS table with in-frame rearrangements only. Some clones are missing; in checked studies, unresolved V genes explain under half, and the rest has no known cause. V and J calls plus clone size are reproduced from that table; the DNA served to infer D and trimming. In all, the sample holds more than 250,000 clones, and about 88% of those were seen once. Approximately 4% of the sample goes to the ten largest clones.

The source of this sequence is a man aged 18 to 29 with active or convalescent COVID-19. The specimen sequenced was peripheral blood. Recombination joined TRBV2 with TRBJ2-3; a tentative D call is TRBD2 (5 bases match). The CDR3 protein sequence reads: CASSGQRYTDTQYF. The nucleotide sequence is TGTGCCAGCAGTGGGCAGCGGTACACAGATACGCAGTATTTT.